These T cell receptor beta chains were read from a single sample in a study of blood T cells in healthy people across ages. TCRdb recomputed calls from the 5' RACE reads with MiXCR, one row per CDR3 protein. The sample lists around 900,000 distinct CDR3 sequences; about 51% were seen once. The sequencing input was blood. The receptors were sampled from a woman in her sixties in good health. Each CDR3 is given with its conserved first and last residue. A D gene is named only where the DNA matches it firmly. Some rows have no size entry. The others give once, few or many, or a class for an expanded clone.

V gene,D gene,J gene,clone size,CDR3 DNA,CDR3 protein
TRBV20-1,.,TRBJ1-6,few,TGCAGTGCTAGAGATATCCAGTTTCAGAATAATTCACCCCTCCACTTT,CSARDIQFQNNSPLHF
TRBV27,.,TRBJ2-7,.,TGTGCCAGCAGTCCGTCCACTGGGGAAAGCCCCTACGTGCAGTACTTC,CASSPSTGESPYVQYF
TRBV4-3,.,TRBJ2-7,.,TGCGCCAGCAGCCAAGATCTAGGGACCCCCTGGGAGCAGTACTTC,CASSQDLGTPWEQYF
TRBV21-1,.,TRBJ2-1,once,TGTGCCAGCAGCATAGGGACTTACCAATTTCACAATGAGCAGTTCTTC,CASSIGTYQFHNEQFF
TRBV9,TRBD2,TRBJ2-1,.,TGTGCCAGCAGCGTCGGGAGGGCCCCTTACAATGAGCAGTTCTTC,CASSVGRAPYNEQFF
TRBV25-1,.,TRBJ1-2,few,TGTGCCAGCAGTGAATATCGGCAGAATGGCTACACCTTC,CASSEYRQNGYTF
TRBV30,.,TRBJ2-5,once,TGTGCCTGGTCCCCCTTTATCGGGACCCAGTACTTC,CAWSPFIGTQYF
TRBV12-3/TRBV12-4,.,TRBJ2-7,few,TGTGCCAGCAGTTTAGGCAGGGGATTCGAGCAGTACTTC,CASSLGRGFEQYF
TRBV28,.,TRBJ1-4,.,TGTGCCAGCTGCGTCGGGGCAACTAATGAAAAACTGTTTTTT,CASCVGATNEKLFF
TRBV25-1,.,TRBJ1-4,.,TGTGCCAGCAGTGAATGGGGGGCCACTAATGAAAAACTGTTTTTT,CASSEWGATNEKLFF
TRBV6-6,.,TRBJ1-2,.,TGTGCCAGCAGTTACCCAGGGGTTGGATATGGCTACACCTTC,CASSYPGVGYGYTF
TRBV7-2,.,TRBJ2-1,few,TGTGCCAGCAGCTCGCGCCCCGACCCTAGTGGTGAGCAGTTCTTC,CASSSRPDPSGEQFF
TRBV4-1,TRBD2,TRBJ2-7,.,TGCGCCAGCAGCCACCGGGAGCGGGAGTACGAGCAGTACTTC,CASSHREREYEQYF
TRBV4-3,TRBD2,TRBJ2-7,.,TGCGCCAGCAGCCAAGCCCCCCCGGGACTAGCGGGAGCTATAATTAATGAGCAGTACTTC,CASSQAPPGLAGAIINEQYF
TRBV5-1,.,TRBJ2-7,few,TGCGCCAGTTTTAACGGGTCTTACGAGCAGTACTTC,CASFNGSYEQYF
TRBV20-1,TRBD2,TRBJ2-1,few,TGCAGTGCTAGACTAGCGGGAGGGCCCTCGTACAATGAGCAGTTCTTC,CSARLAGGPSYNEQFF
TRBV29-1,.,TRBJ1-2,.,TGCCGCGTTGTTCACAATGGCTACACCTTC,CRVVHNGYTF
TRBV5-1,.,TRBJ2-1,.,TGCGCCAGCAGCTGGCCTCCTAATGAGCAGTTCTTC,CASSWPPNEQFF
TRBV6-5,.,TRBJ2-5,few,TGTGCCAGCAGATTGTGGGATCGGGAGACCCAGTACTTC,CASRLWDRETQYF
TRBV2,.,TRBJ2-5,.,TGTGCCAGCAGTGAAAGGTGGGAAGAGACCCAGTACTTC,CASSERWEETQYF
TRBV10-3,.,TRBJ2-5,.,TGTGCCACATCCCACGGGAGTCGCGAGACCCAGTACTTC,CATSHGSRETQYF
TRBV10-3,TRBD2,TRBJ2-3,few,TGTGCCATCAGTGGACTAGCGGGAGGGACTTCCACAGATACGCAGTATTTT,CAISGLAGGTSTDTQYF
TRBV7-2,TRBD1,TRBJ2-7,.,TGTGCCAGCAGCGTGGGACAGGGGGTAGTCTACGAGCAGTACTTC,CASSVGQGVVYEQYF
TRBV4-1,TRBD1,TRBJ2-7,.,TGCGCCAGCAGCCAAGTCGCAGGGACAGGCCACGAGCAGTACTTC,CASSQVAGTGHEQYF
TRBV3-1,.,TRBJ2-7,.,TGTGCCAGCAGCATGGACAGAACCTACGAGCAGTACTTC,CASSMDRTYEQYF
TRBV7-2,.,TRBJ2-1,.,TGTGCCAGCAGCTCTGGCAGACTCAAACTATCTGAGCAGTTCTTC,CASSSGRLKLSEQFF
TRBV18,TRBD1,TRBJ2-1,.,TGTGCCAGCTCCGCCGGACAGGGTAATCAGCAGTTCTTC,CASSAGQGNQQFF
TRBV24-1,.,TRBJ1-5,few,TGTGCCACCAGGGGAACAGGGAGGGGGACTCAGCCCCAGCATTTT,CATRGTGRGTQPQHF
TRBV29-1,TRBD1,TRBJ2-1,.,TGCAGCGTGGGGGACAGTAGCTCCTACAATGAGCAGTTCTTC,CSVGDSSSYNEQFF
TRBV7-2,.,TRBJ1-2,.,TGTGCCAGCAGCCTCGACATCCAAGTGGGCTATGGCTACACCTTC,CASSLDIQVGYGYTF
TRBV7-2,.,TRBJ2-1,few,TGTGCCAGCAGCCTCCGACAGCATTACAATGAGCAGTTCTTC,CASSLRQHYNEQFF
TRBV3-1,.,TRBJ1-5,.,TGTGCCAGCGGTGGCCAAGGGGAAGGGCCCCAGCATTTT,CASGGQGEGPQHF
TRBV4-3,TRBD2,TRBJ2-1,few,TGCGCCAGCAGCCAGGGACTAGTCAATGAGCAGTTCTTC,CASSQGLVNEQFF
TRBV7-2,.,TRBJ2-7,.,TGTGCCAGCAGCGCCGGAGGGAGGAATGAGCAGTACTTC,CASSAGGRNEQYF
TRBV5-1,TRBD1,TRBJ2-5,.,TGCGCCAGCAGCCGTTCCGGGACAGCAGAAAAAGAGACCCAGTACTTC,CASSRSGTAEKETQYF
TRBV6-5,TRBD2,TRBJ2-1,.,TGTGCCAGCAGTTCGCCGATGGGGGGACTAATGAATGAGCAGTTCTTC,CASSSPMGGLMNEQFF
TRBV7-2,TRBD1,TRBJ2-4,few,TGTGCCAGCAGCTGGGGGGACAGGGCAATGGACATTCAGTACTTC,CASSWGDRAMDIQYF
TRBV28,.,TRBJ1-2,few,TGTGCCAGCAGTCCCAGTGGGGGTGGGTATGGCTACACCTTC,CASSPSGGGYGYTF
TRBV29-1,TRBD1,TRBJ1-2,.,TGCAGCGACCGACAGGGGACCTATGGCTACACCTTC,CSDRQGTYGYTF
TRBV4-2,TRBD1,TRBJ2-2,.,TGTACCAGCAGCCGCCAGGGGGACACAAACACCGGGGAGCTGTTTTTT,CTSSRQGDTNTGELFF
TRBV5-1,.,TRBJ2-1,.,TGCGCCAGCAGCTTGACGGGAGCCATGTCGAACCCTTACAATGAGCAGTTCTTC,CASSLTGAMSNPYNEQFF
TRBV5-1,.,TRBJ1-4,.,TGCGCCAGCAGCTTGTCTTCGGCAGAAAATGAAAAACTGTTTTTT,CASSLSSAENEKLFF
TRBV12-3/TRBV12-4,TRBD1,TRBJ1-2,once,TGTGCCAGCAGTTTTTACCGACAGGGGCCTGATGGCTACACCTTC,CASSFYRQGPDGYTF
TRBV11-3,.,TRBJ2-1,.,TGTGCCAGCAGCTTAAACGGCAATGAGCAGTTCTTC,CASSLNGNEQFF
TRBV7-9,.,TRBJ2-5,.,TGTGCCAGCAGCCCACTTCAAAGCGCGAACCAAGAGACCCAGTACTTC,CASSPLQSANQETQYF
TRBV29-1,.,TRBJ2-1,.,TGCAGCGTCACACCCAGGGGCAATGAGCAGTTCTTC,CSVTPRGNEQFF